These T cell receptor beta chains were read from a single sample in a study of blood T cell repertoires in COVID-19. TCRdb keeps only in-frame clones here, not all; method: immunoSEQ multiplex PCR. The repertoire consists of 300,000 to 450,000 clones, with more than 70% occurring once and the leading ten covering 1% to 1.5%. Sequencing was done on a sample of PBMCs or T cells enriched from blood (not recorded which). These receptors all come from a man aged 30-40 years who had recovered from COVID-19. Each CDR3 is given with its conserved first and last residue. D genes are given only for firm matches. Some rows have no size entry. The others give once, few or many, or a class for an expanded clone.

size	D	length	V	J	CDR3	DNA
.	TRBD2	16	TRBV9	TRBJ2-3	CASSGSGGVGADTQYF	TGTGCCAGCAGCGGCAGCGGGGGGGTTGGGGCAGATACGCAGTATTTT
.	.	14	TRBV7-9	TRBJ2-5	CASSLVAGAETQYF	TGTGCCAGCAGCTTAGTCGCGGGGGCAGAGACCCAGTACTTC
.	TRBD1	15	TRBV9	TRBJ1-4	CASSVAGTGYEKLFF	TGTGCCAGCAGCGTGGCCGGGACAGGATATGAAAAACTGTTTTTT
.	.	14	TRBV30	TRBJ1-4	CAWSVTGLNEKLFF	TGTGCCTGGAGTGTAACAGGGCTTAATGAAAAACTGTTTTTT
.	TRBD2	16	TRBV9	TRBJ2-1	CASSPRETSVDNEQFF	TGTGCCAGCAGCCCGCGGGAGACTAGCGTAGACAATGAGCAGTTCTTC
.	TRBD1	13	TRBV24-1	TRBJ2-2	CAVGTGGTGELFF	TGTGCCGTCGGGACAGGAGGCACCGGGGAGCTGTTTTTT
once	.	17	TRBV11-2	TRBJ2-2	CASSPTDSAVGSGELFF	TGTGCCAGCAGCCCGACGGACAGTGCCGTTGGTTCCGGGGAGCTGTTTTTT
few	TRBD1	10	TRBV9	TRBJ1-2	CASSFRTGGF	TGTGCCAGCAGCTTCCGGACAGGGGGGTTC
.	TRBD1	12	TRBV6-5	TRBJ1-1	CAVQGEATEAFF	TGTGCCGTCCAGGGGGAGGCCACTGAAGCTTTCTTT
.	.	14	TRBV5-1	TRBJ2-1	CASRISGEYNEQFF	TGCGCCAGCAGAATCAGCGGAGAATACAATGAGCAGTTCTTC
once	.	11	TRBV5-1	TRBJ1-1	CASIGGTEAFF	TGCGCCAGCATCGGGGGCACTGAAGCTTTCTTT
once	.	14	TRBV5-1	TRBJ2-3	CASSSLGLGDTQYF	TGCGCCAGCAGCTCACTGGGGCTGGGAGATACGCAGTATTTT
.	.	14	TRBV30	TRBJ1-5	CAWSVGPHNQPQHF	TGTGCCTGGAGTGTTGGGCCGCACAATCAGCCCCAGCATTTT
.	.	16	TRBV5-4	TRBJ1-6	CASSALMSSYNSPLHF	TGTGCCAGCAGCGCCCTAATGAGCTCCTATAATTCACCCCTCCACTTT
.	.	15	TRBV3-1/TRBV3-2	TRBJ1-1	CASSQETVLNTEAFF	TGTGCCAGCAGCCAGGAGACAGTTCTGAACACTGAAGCTTTCTTT
.	.	14	TRBV10-3	TRBJ1-2	CAISGGEGIYGYTF	TGTGCCATCAGTGGGGGGGAGGGAATCTATGGCTACACCTTC
few	TRBD1	13	TRBV6-5	TRBJ1-2	CASRPGTGHGYTF	TGTGCCAGCAGGCCCGGGACAGGGCATGGCTACACCTTC
.	.	15	TRBV11-2	TRBJ2-7	CASSLEPGQSHEQYF	TGTGCCAGCAGCTTAGAGCCAGGGCAAAGCCACGAGCAGTACTTC
.	.	15	TRBV6-5	TRBJ1-5	CASSRQAYSNQPQHF	TGTGCCAGCAGTCGACAGGCGTATAGCAATCAGCCCCAGCATTTT
.	TRBD1	17	TRBV30	TRBJ1-2	CAWSDGTQGARYYGYTF	TGTGCCTGGAGTGATGGGACACAGGGGGCGCGGTACTATGGCTACACCTTC
.	TRBD2	16	TRBV19	TRBJ2-7	CASSPALLAKAYEQYF	TGTGCCAGTTCCCCGGCCCTACTAGCGAAGGCCTACGAGCAGTACTTC
.	TRBD1	15	TRBV2	TRBJ1-6	CANSERTGWNSPLHF	TGTGCCAACAGTGAACGGACAGGGTGGAATTCACCCCTCCACTTT
.	.	17	TRBV18	TRBJ2-3	CASSPTDGRTSTDTQYF	TGTGCCAGCTCACCGACAGACGGGCGTACTAGCACAGATACGCAGTATTTT
.	.	13	TRBV12-3/TRBV12-4	TRBJ2-2	CASNTLFTGELFF	TGTGCCAGCAACACCTTATTCACCGGGGAGCTGTTTTTT
.	.	16	TRBV10-3	TRBJ1-5	CAISETPSSGNQPQHF	TGTGCCATCAGTGAGACCCCTTCGTCGGGAAATCAGCCCCAGCATTTT